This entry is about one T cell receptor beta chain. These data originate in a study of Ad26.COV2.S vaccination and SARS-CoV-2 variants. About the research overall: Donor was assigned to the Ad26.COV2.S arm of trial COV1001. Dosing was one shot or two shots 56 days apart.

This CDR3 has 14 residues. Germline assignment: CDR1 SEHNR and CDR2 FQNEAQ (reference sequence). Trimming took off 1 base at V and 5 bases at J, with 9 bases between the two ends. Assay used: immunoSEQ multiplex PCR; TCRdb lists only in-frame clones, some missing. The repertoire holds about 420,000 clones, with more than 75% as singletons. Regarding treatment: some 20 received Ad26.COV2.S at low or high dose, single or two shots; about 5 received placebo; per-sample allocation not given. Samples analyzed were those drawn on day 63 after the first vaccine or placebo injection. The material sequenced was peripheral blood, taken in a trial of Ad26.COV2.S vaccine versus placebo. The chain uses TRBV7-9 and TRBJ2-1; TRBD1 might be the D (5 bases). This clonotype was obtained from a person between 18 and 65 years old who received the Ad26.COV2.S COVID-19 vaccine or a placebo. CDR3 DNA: TGTGCCAGCAGCTTAGAGGGGAAAAACAATGAGCAGTTCTTC. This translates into CASSLEGKNNEQFF.